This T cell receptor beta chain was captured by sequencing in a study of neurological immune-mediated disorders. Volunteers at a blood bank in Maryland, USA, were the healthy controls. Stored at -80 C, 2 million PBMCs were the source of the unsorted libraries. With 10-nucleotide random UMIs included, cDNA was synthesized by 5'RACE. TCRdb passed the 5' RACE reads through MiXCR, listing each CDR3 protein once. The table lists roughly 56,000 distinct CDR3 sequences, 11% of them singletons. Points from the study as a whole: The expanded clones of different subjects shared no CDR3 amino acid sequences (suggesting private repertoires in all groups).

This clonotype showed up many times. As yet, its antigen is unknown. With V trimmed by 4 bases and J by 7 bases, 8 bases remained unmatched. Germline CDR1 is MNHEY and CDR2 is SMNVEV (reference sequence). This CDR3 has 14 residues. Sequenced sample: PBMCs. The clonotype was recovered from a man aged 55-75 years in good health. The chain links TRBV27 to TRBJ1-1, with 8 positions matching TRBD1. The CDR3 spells CASSSWGQVNEAFF. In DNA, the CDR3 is TGTGCCAGCAGTTCTTGGGGACAGGTCAATGAAGCTTTCTTT.